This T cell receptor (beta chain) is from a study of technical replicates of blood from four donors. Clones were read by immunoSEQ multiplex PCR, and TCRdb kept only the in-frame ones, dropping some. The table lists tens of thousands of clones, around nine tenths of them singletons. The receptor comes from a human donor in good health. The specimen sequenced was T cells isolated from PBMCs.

DNA for the CDR3: TGCGCCAGCAGCCAAGAGGCCAGCGTATCACCCCTCCACTTT. Protein: CASSQEASVSPLHF. J is TRBJ1-6 and V is TRBV4-1; D not resolved. CDR1 and CDR2 (germline): MGHRA, YSYEKL. This CDR3 comprises 14 residues. Trimming stripped 0 bases from V and 10 bases from J, with 10 bases between.